The rows below give T cell receptor beta chains drawn from one sample of a study of cytomegalovirus exposure and HLA in healthy donors. Generated by immunoSEQ multiplex PCR, the TCRdb table keeps only in-frame clones and is missing some. The table includes 150,000 to 200,000 clones, approximately 79% detected once. Material for sequencing was PBMCs. The receptors were gathered from a human donor in good health. Each CDR3 is given with its conserved first and last residue. A D gene is named only where the DNA matches it firmly. A clone size is listed for some rows: how often the clone was seen (once, few, many), or a class if it is expanded.

abundance	d_gene	v_gene	j_gene	CDR3nt	CDR3aa
NA	TRBD2	TRBV4-1	TRBJ2-7	TGCGCCAGCAGCCAGAGACTAGCGGGGGACGAGCAGTACTTC	CASSQRLAGDEQYF
NA	NA	TRBV5-1	TRBJ1-1	TGCGCCAGCAGCTTGGAGTTGCGACAGAACACTGAAGCTTTCTTT	CASSLELRQNTEAFF
once	NA	TRBV2	TRBJ1-5	TGTGCCAGCAGTGAGAGTCCGGGACTCCGGTATCAGCCCCAGCATTTT	CASSESPGLRYQPQHF
NA	NA	TRBV10-3	TRBJ1-5	TGTGCCATCAGTGAAGGCTCCGCGGGGTCCCAGCATTTT	CAISEGSAGSQHF
NA	TRBD2	TRBV5-6	TRBJ2-7	TGTGCCAGCAGCTCAGGGACTAGCGGGGGGCAATCCTACGAGCAGTACTTC	CASSSGTSGGQSYEQYF
NA	TRBD1	TRBV27	TRBJ1-2	TGTGCCAGCAGTTTAGTGCCGGACGGGACAGGATTTGGCTATGGCTACACCTTC	CASSLVPDGTGFGYGYTF
NA	NA	TRBV29-1	TRBJ1-2	TGCAGCGTCACTAGACCTGAGGACGGCTACACCTTC	CSVTRPEDGYTF
NA	TRBD1	TRBV5-1	TRBJ2-5	TGCGCCAGCAGCTGGGACAGACGCCAAGAGACCCAGTACTTC	CASSWDRRQETQYF
once	TRBD1	TRBV5-6	TRBJ1-3	TGTGCCAGCAGCTTTCCGGGACAGGGATTTGGAAACACCATATATTTT	CASSFPGQGFGNTIYF
NA	NA	TRBV11-2	TRBJ1-2	TGTGCCAGCAGCTCGGAGTCCTATGGCTACACCTTC	CASSSESYGYTF
NA	TRBD1	TRBV28	TRBJ2-6	TGTGCCAGCAGTCGGGGGACAGGGTCTTTCTCTGGGGCCAACGTCCTGACTTTC	CASSRGTGSFSGANVLTF
NA	NA	TRBV28	TRBJ2-7	TGTGCCAGCAGTCAAGTGACACTTTCCTACGAGCAGTACTTC	CASSQVTLSYEQYF
once	NA	TRBV11-2	TRBJ2-7	TGTGCCAGCAGCTTAGCCCACTCCGGGACAAGCTCCTACGAGCAGTACTTC	CASSLAHSGTSSYEQYF
NA	NA	TRBV30	TRBJ1-2	TGTGCCTGGAGTGTGATGCGGCAGAACTATGGCTACACCTTC	CAWSVMRQNYGYTF